The 20 T cell receptor beta chains listed next were all sequenced from one sample in a study of CD8 T cells in Susac syndrome. Random hexamers were used to reverse transcribe an amount of about 0.45 to 1 ug RNA. Using its own MiXCR run on the immunoSEQ multiplex PCR reads, TCRdb lists one record per CDR3 protein. The sample holds a few hundred thousand distinct CDR3 sequences, 85% to 95% seen once. Material: CD4+ T cells from PBMCs. The receptors stem from a human donor with multiple sclerosis.

This chain links TRBV24-1 with TRBJ2-5; no clear D. Germline V gene data show CDR1 as KGHDR and CDR2 as SFDVKD. The CDR3 covers 12 residues. The V end was cut by 3 bases, the J end by 5 bases, with 6 bases between. CDR3 DNA sequence: TGTGCCACCAGTGATGCCGGGGAGACCCAGTACTTC. Its protein product is CATSDAGETQYF.

The chain has TRBV3-1 and TRBJ2-7; D may be TRBD1 (6 bases). CDR1 LGHDT and CDR2 YNNKEL come from the germline V gene (reference sequence). There are 14 residues in the CDR3. V dropped 1 base and J dropped 5 bases, with 12 bases sitting between them. The CDR3 sequence is CASSQGTGWNEQYF. The CDR3 DNA follows: TGTGCCAGCAGCCAAGGAACAGGGTGGAACGAGCAGTACTTC.

The rearrangement links TRBV15 to TRBJ2-3; 8 nucleotides line up with TRBD1. Germline trimming cut 3 bases from V and 2 bases from J; bases unmatched to any gene: 7. The CDR3 length is 16 residues. The germline gives CDR1 LNHNV, CDR2 YYDKDF (reference sequence). CDR3 DNA: TGTGCCACCAGCAGGGGTCCGGGACAGGACACAGATACGCAGTATTTT. This translates into CATSRGPGQDTDTQYF.

This chain links TRBV20-1 with TRBJ1-1; 7 bases are shared with TRBD1. The CDR3 sequence is 15 residues long. CDR1 and CDR2 (germline): DFQATT, SNEGSKA (reference sequence). Germline trimming cut 2 bases from V and 1 base from J; bases unmatched to any gene: 7. The CDR3 DNA reads as TGCAGTGCTAGACTCCCGGGACAGAGGAACACTGAAGCTTTCTTT. Amino acid sequence: CSARLPGQRNTEAFF.

V and J are TRBV20-1 and TRBJ2-7, with D tentatively TRBD2 (5 bases). V dropped 6 bases and J dropped 0 bases, with 12 bases sitting between them. The V gene's germline CDR1 is DFQATT and CDR2 SNEGSKA (reference sequence). The CDR3 contains 13 residues. Written as DNA, the CDR3 is TGCAGTGCCCTTCCGGGGAGCTCCTACGAGCAGTACTTC. This codes for CSALPGSSYEQYF.

This rearrangement joins TRBV18 to TRBJ1-6; tentative D call: TRBD1 (6 bases). V lost 2 bases, J lost 15 bases, and 17 bases lay in between. CDR1 and CDR2 (germline): KGHSH, LQKENI. There are 14 residues in the CDR3. CDR3 protein: CASSPDTGMPHLHF. CDR3 sequence (DNA): TGTGCCAGCTCACCAGATACAGGGATGCCACACCTCCACTTT.

CDR3 sequence reads: CSVMIPDRHYEQYF. The CDR3 bases are TGCAGCGTCATGATCCCCGACAGACACTACGAGCAGTACTTC. The genes are TRBV29-1 and TRBJ2-7; D possibly corresponds to TRBD1 (5 bases). CDR1 is SQVTM and CDR2 is ANQGSEA in the germline V gene. V was cut by 6 bases and J by 3 bases, with 18 bases left in between. The CDR3 is 14 amino acids.

J is TRBJ1-1 and V is TRBV5-1; D gene uncertain. Germline-derived CDR1 and CDR2 are SGHRS and YFSETQ. This CDR3 has 12 amino acids. The V and J ends lost 5 bases and 3 bases respectively, with 8 bases between them. CDR3 sequence reads: CASSLPDTEAFF. CDR3 sequence (DNA): TGCGCCAGCAGTTTGCCCGACACTGAAGCTTTCTTT.

This chain links TRBV15 with TRBJ2-4; D is possibly TRBD1 (5 bases). Trimming cost V 6 bases and J 1 base, with 13 bases left between them. This CDR3 has 15 amino acids. Germline CDR1 is LNHNV and CDR2 is YYDKDF (reference sequence). The CDR3 DNA reads as TGTGCCACCAGAGGGGAAGGGAATGCCAAAAACATTCAGTACTTC. Its protein product is CATRGEGNAKNIQYF.

This chain links TRBV3-1 with TRBJ2-1; D gene ambiguous. CDR3 length: 14 amino acids. The germline V gene has CDR1 LGHDT and CDR2 YNNKEL (reference sequence). V lost 6 bases and J lost 5, with 14 bases in between. CDR3 region: CASSTMASDNEQFF. Written as DNA, the CDR3 is TGTGCCAGCAGTACAATGGCGTCGGACAATGAGCAGTTCTTC.

The gene calls are TRBV7-3 and TRBJ2-1; 9 bases fit TRBD2. J gave up 7 bases and V 4 bases, and 11 bases lay outside the gene matches. This CDR3 region has 16 residues. Germline assignment: CDR1 SGHTA and CDR2 FQGTGA. This chain's CDR3 is CASSSDLAGSLNEQFF. CDR3 sequence (DNA): TGTGCCAGCAGCTCCGACCTAGCGGGGAGCTTGAATGAGCAGTTCTTC.

CDR3 sequence reads: CASTSQGLGYTF. As DNA, the CDR3 is TGTGCCAGCACCTCACAGGGGTTGGGCTACACCTTC. This chain connects TRBV6-6 to TRBJ1-2, with TRBD1 matching 7 bases. The CDR3 spans 12 residues. The ends lost 7 bases at V and 8 bases at J; junction bases unmatched: 7. Germline CDR1 reads MNHNY; CDR2 reads SVGAGI (reference sequence).

The chain joins TRBV7-2 to TRBJ2-3, with D maybe TRBD1 (5 bases). The V and J ends lost 1 base and 6 bases respectively, with 8 bases between them. The CDR3 contains 13 residues. CDR1 and CDR2 from the germline V gene are SGHTA and FQGNSA. The CDR3 DNA reads as TGTGCCAGCAGCTTAGTCAGGGCCGATACGCAGTATTTT. This encodes CASSLVRADTQYF.

The chain combines TRBV7-9 with TRBJ2-5; 10 nucleotides line up with TRBD2. The CDR3 loop spans 15 amino acids. Trimming took 5 bases from V and 4 from J; bases not matched to a gene: 7. Germline V gene sequence: CDR1 SEHNR, CDR2 FQNEAQ (reference sequence). CDR3 region: CASSPSGGAGETQYF. The CDR3 nucleotides read TGTGCCAGCAGCCCAAGCGGGGGGGCCGGAGAGACCCAGTACTTC.

This sequence joins TRBV27 and TRBJ2-1, with 12 bases aligning to TRBD2. The CDR3 has 17 amino acids. The germline V gene has CDR1 MNHEY and CDR2 SMNVEV (reference sequence). The ends lost 3 bases at V and 5 bases at J; junction bases unmatched: 8. The chain's CDR3 is CASSFRGLAGPNNEQFF. As DNA, the CDR3 is TGTGCCAGCAGTTTCCGTGGACTAGCGGGACCTAACAATGAGCAGTTCTTC.

The chain uses TRBV2 and TRBJ2-7, with D hard to call. Trimming stripped 3 bases from V and 12 bases from J, with 12 bases between. Germline lookup yields CDR1 SNHLY and CDR2 FYNNEI. The length of the CDR3 is 11 residues. For the CDR3, the DNA is TGTGCCAGCAGTGAGTCGGCGAAATCGTACTTC. Translated, it gives CASSESAKSYF.

There are a few counts of this clonotype. This rearrangement joins TRBV3-1 to TRBJ2-3, with 10 bases matching TRBD2. CDR1 is LGHDT and CDR2 is YNNKEL in the germline V gene (reference sequence). The CDR3 length is 15 residues. The J segment lost 1 base and the V segment lost 5 bases, leaving 3 bases of the junction unmatched. CDR3 bases: TGTGCCAGCAGCTCCACTAGCGGGGGCACAGATACGCAGTATTTT. Its protein product is CASSSTSGGTDTQYF.

The chain links TRBV14 to TRBJ1-1; possibly TRBD1 for D (5 bases). CDR1 SGHDN and CDR2 FVKESK come from the germline V gene. This CDR3 comprises 10 residues. CDR3 in amino acids: CEDKNTEAFF. As DNA, the CDR3 is TGTGAGGACAAGAACACTGAAGCTTTCTTT.

The gene calls are TRBV20-1 and TRBJ2-3; D perhaps matches TRBD2 (7 bases). Germline-derived CDR1 and CDR2 are DFQATT and SNEGSKA (reference sequence). Deletions cut 6 bases from V and 3 bases from J, with 13 bases between. The CDR3 has 13 amino acids. The DNA of the CDR3 is TGCAGTGCCGGGGCGGGGGCGACAGATACGCAGTATTTT. Protein: CSAGAGATDTQYF.

The chain uses TRBV6-5 and TRBJ1-5; D remains ambiguous. Germline lookup yields CDR1 MNHEY and CDR2 SVGAGI. V was clipped by 0 bases and J by 3 bases, with 3 bases between them. The CDR3 consists of 13 residues. The CDR3 DNA sequence: TGTGCCAGCAGTTACTCCCCCAATCAGCCCCAGCATTTT. Translating it yields CASSYSPNQPQHF.